This note documents a single T cell receptor beta chain sequence. What it recognizes is unknown. The data originate from a study of immune heterogeneity within non-small cell lung tumors. Study-level background: A few squamous cell carcinomas, under 12 non-squamous carcinomas and 1 not otherwise specified made up the tumors.

Bulk tumor genomic DNA (roughly 630 ng per sample) served as template. Several spatially distant biopsies were obtained per primary tumor intraoperatively. The study cohort was described as untreated, and its members had newly diagnosed non-small cell lung cancer. They went on to have curative surgery. General study findings and limits: Comparison across individual patients showed largely distinct high-frequency T-cell receptor beta clonotypes. Local T-cell clonality and local tumor mutational burden correlated moderately but significantly (R about 0.31). Different tumor locations in one patient shared dominant CDR3 beta clonotypes yet harbored unique high-frequency clones.

Using 32 V and 13 J primers, multiplex PCR amplified TCR beta CDR3. MiXCR, applied by TCRdb to the multiplex PCR reads, yields one record per CDR3 protein. The sample includes over 3,500 distinct CDR3 sequences, about 23% seen only once; the top ten take 9% to 15%. This TCR derives from a man in his sixties with non-small cell lung cancer. The sample taken for sequencing was lung tumor tissue.

The CDR3 coding sequence is TGTGCCAGCTCACCACTCAGGAGACCTGATACGCAGTATTTT. Translation gives CASSPLRRPDTQYF. The rearrangement joins TRBV18 to TRBJ2-3; D unresolved. Trimming left V 1 base short and J 6 bases short, with 11 bases between. Per germline, CDR1 KGHSH and CDR2 LQKENI. The CDR3 sequence is 14 residues long.